The 21 T cell receptor beta chains below were found in one sample sequenced in a study of PD-1 blockade in classical Hodgkin lymphoma. All trial patients relapsed after autologous stem cell transplantation. Only in-frame clones appear in the TCRdb table, and some are missing; sequencing was by immunoSEQ multiplex PCR. The sample consists of some 17,000 clones, over 80% of them appearing once. The specimen comprised peripheral blood mononuclear cells (PBMCs), sampled before the second cycle of nivolumab. The receptors derive from a human donor with classical Hodgkin lymphoma.

V is TRBV5-3 and J is TRBJ1-2; 9 bases agree with TRBD1. TRBV5-3 is given ORF status, its function remaining uncertain. V dropped 4 bases and J dropped 6; count of bases not matched to a gene: 10. This CDR3 has 15 residues. The CDR3 bases are TGTGCCAGAAGCGACCGGGGGACAGGGAGCCATGGCTACACCTTC. It specifies CARSDRGTGSHGYTF.

The chain is built from TRBV2 and TRBJ1-2; D gene uncertain. V was cut by 2 bases and J by 5 bases, with 6 bases left in between. Germline V gene sequence: CDR1 SNHLY, CDR2 FYNNEI. The CDR3 has 12 residues. The CDR3 DNA follows: TGTGCCAGCAGTGAAACGGAGTATGGCTACACCTTC. Translated: CASSETEYGYTF. The whole variable domain, filled in from reference TRBV2 and TRBJ1-2, reads EPEVTQTPSHQVTQMGQEVILRCVPISNHLYFYWYRQILGQKVEFLVSFYNNEISEKSEIFDDQFSVERPDGSNFTLKIRSTKLEDSAMYFCASSETEYGYTFGSGTRLTVV.

This rearrangement joins TRBV18 to TRBJ1-1, with D possibly TRBD1 on 6 matching bases. V shed 6 bases and J shed 1 base, with 12 bases lying between them. Germline values: CDR1 KGHSH, CDR2 LQKENI. This CDR3 is 14 amino acids long. The CDR3 sequence is CASSQGGRNTEAFF. CDR3 bases: TGTGCCAGCTCTCAAGGGGGTCGGAACACTGAAGCTTTCTTT.

Only a few counts were recorded for this clone. This chain joins TRBV20-1 and TRBJ1-1; D remains ambiguous. CDR1 is DFQATT and CDR2 is SNEGSKA in the germline V gene (reference sequence). V lost 5 bases, J lost 0 bases, and 1 base lay in between. The CDR3 spans 10 residues. The CDR3 coding sequence is TGCAGTGCTCTGAACACTGAAGCTTTCTTT. Residues: CSALNTEAFF.

The chain couples TRBV9 to TRBJ2-5; 10 bases agree with TRBD2. With 0 bases clipped from V and 4 bases from J, the junction kept 9 bases outside the gene matches. The CDR3 is made up of 17 amino acids. Germline CDR1 SGDLS, CDR2 YYNGEE. CDR3 region: CASSVAPSGGGAETQYF. CDR3 coding DNA: TGTGCCAGCAGCGTAGCCCCTAGCGGGGGAGGGGCAGAGACCCAGTACTTC.

The CDR3 spells CASGSPSGTGNYGYTF. The CDR3 coding sequence is TGTGCTAGTGGTTCTCCATCCGGGACAGGAAACTATGGCTACACCTTC. V gene TRBV12-5 combines with J gene TRBJ1-2; 8 bases align to TRBD1. This CDR3 has 16 residues. CDR1 is LGHNT and CDR2 is FRNRAP in the germline V gene. The V gene end was trimmed by 4 bases and the J gene end by 2 bases; junction bases not matched to a gene: 9.

The chain carries TRBV7-6 and TRBJ1-1, with D possibly being TRBD1 (6 bases). The V end was cut by 0 bases, the J end by 1 base, with 12 bases between. The CDR3 is 16 residues long. The germline V gene has CDR1 SGHVS and CDR2 FNYEAQ. CDR3 protein: CASSLATGWRNTEAFF. The DNA of the CDR3 is TGTGCCAGCAGCTTAGCCACAGGGTGGAGGAACACTGAAGCTTTCTTT.

The chain uses TRBV20-1 and TRBJ2-3; weak D call: TRBD2 (5 bases). This CDR3 is built from 11 residues. Trimming pared 3 bases from V and 11 bases from J, leaving 12 bases between. Germline values: CDR1 DFQATT, CDR2 SNEGSKA (reference sequence). The CDR3 bases are TGCAGTGCTAGGGACTTTCCCAGGCAGTATTTT. Translated, it gives CSARDFPRQYF.

Only a few counts were recorded for this clone. At one boundary the junction diverges from the germline segment, which might be a read error. V usage is TRBV30 and J usage is TRBJ1-2; D uncertain. CDR3 size: 13 residues. Germline lookup yields CDR1 GTSNPN and CDR2 SVGIG (reference sequence). For the CDR3, the DNA is TGTGCCTGGAGTTATTCACTCCCGGATGGCTACACTTTC. Translating gives CAWSYSLPDGYTF. Together with reference TRBV30 and TRBJ1-2, the CDR3 gives the full variable domain: SQTIHQWPATLVQPVGSPLSLECTVEGTSNPNLYWYRQAAGRGLQLLFYSVGIGQISSEVPQNLSASRPQDRQFILSSKKLLLSDSGFYLCAWSYSLPDGYTFGSGTRLTVV.

The gene calls are TRBV11-1 and TRBJ2-1, with 10 positions matching TRBD2. CDR1 is SGHAT and CDR2 is FQDESV in the germline V gene (reference sequence). This CDR3 spans 16 amino acids. J was trimmed by 6 bases and V by 0 bases; bases with no gene match: 5. The CDR3 DNA reads as TGTGCCAGCAGCTTAGCTCTAGCGGGGGCCGGCAATGAGCAGTTCTTC. Translation gives CASSLALAGAGNEQFF.

The chain links TRBV2 to TRBJ2-5; D is unresolved. This CDR3 comprises 11 residues. V lost 4 bases, J lost 2 bases, and 2 bases lay in between. Germline CDR1 SNHLY, CDR2 FYNNEI. This CDR3 reads CASSAQETQYF. In DNA form, the CDR3 reads TGTGCCAGCAGTGCTCAAGAGACCCAGTACTTC. Complete variable domain (other parts from reference TRBV2 and TRBJ2-5): EPEVTQTPSHQVTQMGQEVILRCVPISNHLYFYWYRQILGQKVEFLVSFYNNEISEKSEIFDDQFSVERPDGSNFTLKIRSTKLEDSAMYFCASSAQETQYFGPGTRLLVL.

The genes are TRBV15 and TRBJ2-5, with D uncertain. CDR3 length: 16 residues. Germline assignment: CDR1 LNHNV and CDR2 YYDKDF (reference sequence). Trimming pared 0 bases from V and 5 bases from J, leaving 16 bases between. The CDR3 sequence is CATSREFGSLRETQYF. CDR3 nucleotide sequence: TGTGCCACCAGCAGAGAATTTGGATCCTTACGGGAGACCCAGTACTTC. Using reference TRBV15 and TRBJ2-5 for the parts outside the CDR3, the full variable domain is DAMVIQNPRYQVTQFGKPVTLSCSQTLNHNVMYWYQQKSSQAPKLLFHYYDKDFNNEADTPDNFQSRRPNTSFCFLDIRSPGLGDTAMYLCATSREFGSLRETQYFGPGTRLLVL.

The chain links TRBV27 to TRBJ2-4; D is uncertain. Germline CDR1 reads MNHEY; CDR2 reads SMNVEV (reference sequence). Trimming took 2 bases from V and 0 from J, leaving 8 bases between them. The CDR3 covers 15 residues. CDR3 protein: CASSLRAVAKNIQYF. DNA of the CDR3: TGTGCCAGCAGTTTAAGGGCGGTAGCCAAAAACATTCAGTACTTC.

The rearrangement joins TRBV4-3 to TRBJ1-1; TRBD1 agrees at 8 bases. J gave up 6 bases and V 0 bases, and 9 bases lay outside the gene matches. CDR1 and CDR2 from the germline V gene are LGHNA and YSLEER. The CDR3 has 16 residues. This CDR3 reads CASSQETGAEWPEAFF. The CDR3 DNA sequence: TGCGCCAGCAGCCAAGAGACAGGGGCGGAATGGCCTGAAGCTTTCTTT.

The J gene is TRBJ1-1, the V gene TRBV29-1; D possibly corresponds to TRBD1 (6 bases). The germline V and J ends were trimmed by 6 bases and 6 bases, with 23 bases remaining between them. The CDR3 runs to 15 residues. Germline CDR1 SQVTM, CDR2 ANQGSEA. CDR3 protein: CSVRRTGPQIAEAFF. The CDR3 nucleotides are TGCAGCGTCCGAAGAACAGGGCCGCAAATCGCTGAAGCTTTCTTT.

In its sample, this clone was seen once. The chain is built from TRBV5-6 and TRBJ2-7; 12 bases align to TRBD1. Germline lookup yields CDR1 SGHDT and CDR2 YYEEEE. V shed 4 bases, J shed 4 bases, and the junction held 3 bases outside the gene matches. The CDR3 runs 14 residues. This CDR3 reads CASSGDRGLYEQYF. The DNA for the CDR3 is TGTGCCAGCAGCGGGGACAGGGGGCTTTACGAGCAGTACTTC.

The genes are TRBV6-6 and TRBJ2-2; possible D gene TRBD1, 6 bases. This CDR3 contains 12 residues. Germline V gene data show CDR1 as MNHNY and CDR2 as SVGAGI (reference sequence). The V and J ends lost 5 bases and 7 bases respectively, with 8 bases between them. CDR3 region: CASSTGHGELFF. CDR3 bases: TGTGCCAGCAGTACAGGGCACGGGGAGCTGTTTTTT.

The chain recombines TRBV19 with TRBJ2-6, with D unresolved. Looked up from germline, CDR1 is LNHDA and CDR2 is SQIVND (reference sequence). This CDR3 is 16 amino acids long. With 4 bases removed from V and 2 bases from J, the gap between germline ends came to 12 bases. CDR3: CASSTTPRAGANVLTF. The CDR3 nucleotides are TGTGCCAGTAGTACAACCCCAAGGGCTGGGGCCAACGTCCTGACTTTC. The full variable domain, rest sourced from reference TRBV19 and TRBJ2-6, is DGGITQSPKYLFRKEGQNVTLSCEQNLNHDAMYWYRQDPGQGLRLIYYSQIVNDFQKGDIAEGYSVSREKKESFPLTVTSAQKNPTAFYLCASSTTPRAGANVLTFGAGSRLTVL.

This chain joins TRBV2 and TRBJ2-7; D unresolved. The germline V gene encodes CDR1 SNHLY and CDR2 FYNNEI. V lost 4 bases, J lost 6 bases, and 16 bases lay in between. This CDR3 has 14 amino acids. This CDR3 reads CASSGLSKVGEQYF. DNA of the CDR3: TGTGCCAGCAGTGGTCTATCTAAGGTCGGCGAGCAGTACTTC.

The chain couples TRBV11-1 to TRBJ2-5, with TRBD2 as a possible D gene (6 bases). The CDR3 spans 16 residues. Trimming removed 2 bases at V and 5 bases at J, with 18 bases between. CDR1 is SGHAT and CDR2 is FQDESV in the germline V gene (reference sequence). CDR3 sequence reads: CASSLRSTSGGETQYF. The CDR3 nucleotides read TGTGCCAGCAGCTTAAGGTCGACTAGTGGCGGCGAGACCCAGTACTTC. The full variable domain, with the rest looked up from reference TRBV11-1 and TRBJ2-5, is EAEVAQSPRYKITEKSQAVAFWCDPISGHATLYWYRQILGQGPELLVQFQDESVVDDSQLPKDRFSAERLKGVDSTLKIQPAELGDSAMYLCASSLRSTSGGETQYFGPGTRLLVL.

This clone is categorized as medium-sized. The rearrangement uses TRBV2 and TRBJ2-7; D is possibly TRBD1 or TRBD2 (5 bases each). This CDR3 is built from 14 residues. The germline CDR1 and CDR2 sequences are SNHLY and FYNNEI. V lost 5 bases and J 2 bases, leaving 13 bases between the germline ends. CDR3: CASSPGPLAYEQYF. The CDR3 bases are TGTGCCAGCAGTCCGGGACCGCTAGCCTACGAGCAGTACTTC.